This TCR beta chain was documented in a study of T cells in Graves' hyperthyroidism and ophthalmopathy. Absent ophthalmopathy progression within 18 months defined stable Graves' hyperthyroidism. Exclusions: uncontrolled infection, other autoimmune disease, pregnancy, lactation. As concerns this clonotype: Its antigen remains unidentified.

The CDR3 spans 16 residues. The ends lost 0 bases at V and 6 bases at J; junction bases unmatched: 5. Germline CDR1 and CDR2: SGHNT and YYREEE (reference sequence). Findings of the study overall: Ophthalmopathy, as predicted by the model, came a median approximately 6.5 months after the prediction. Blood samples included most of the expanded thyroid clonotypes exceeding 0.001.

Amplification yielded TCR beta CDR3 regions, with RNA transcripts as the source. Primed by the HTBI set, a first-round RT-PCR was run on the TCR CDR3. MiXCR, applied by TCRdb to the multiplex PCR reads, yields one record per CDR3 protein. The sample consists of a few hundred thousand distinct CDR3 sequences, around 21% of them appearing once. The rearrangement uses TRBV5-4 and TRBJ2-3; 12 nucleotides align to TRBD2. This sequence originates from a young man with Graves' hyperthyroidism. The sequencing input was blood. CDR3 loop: CASSLAHGTSGDTQYF. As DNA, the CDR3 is TGTGCCAGCAGCTTGGCCCACGGGACTAGCGGGGATACGCAGTATTTT.